Listed below are T cell receptor beta chains from one sample, sequenced in a study of cytomegalovirus exposure and HLA in healthy donors. The protocol was immunoSEQ multiplex PCR, while the TCRdb copy is restricted to in-frame clones and leaves out a portion. The sample consists of fewer than 250,000 clones, about four fifths of them appearing once. Sequenced sample: PBMCs. The receptors were sampled from a man aged 40-50 years in good health and CMV-seropositive. The CDR3 runs from the conserved cysteine through the conserved F or W. The D gene is left open where the match is weak. Some rows mark clone size as missing; the rest say once, few, many or name a class of expanded clone.

clone_size	j_call	v_call	d_call	cdr3_aa	cdr3_nt
.	TRBJ1-5	TRBV4-1	TRBD1	CASSQEIGQGNQPQHF	TGCGCCAGCAGCCAAGAAATCGGACAGGGAAATCAGCCCCAGCATTTT
.	TRBJ2-3	TRBV5-1	TRBD1	CASSLGQGVPDTQYF	TGCGCCAGCAGCTTGGGACAGGGGGTGCCAGATACGCAGTATTTT
.	TRBJ2-1	TRBV29-1	.	CSARTEGNEQFF	TGCAGCGCAAGGACAGAAGGAAATGAGCAGTTCTTC
.	TRBJ2-7	TRBV5-8	TRBD2	CASSLVAAGDEQYF	TGTGCCAGCAGCTTGGTAGCAGCGGGAGACGAGCAGTACTTC
.	TRBJ1-2	TRBV29-1	.	CSVQQRSGMGYTF	TGCAGCGTTCAACAACGGAGCGGTATGGGCTACACCTTC
.	TRBJ1-6	TRBV12-5	.	CASAIGHPNSPLHF	TGTGCTAGTGCCATTGGACACCCCAATTCACCCCTCCACTTT
.	TRBJ1-2	TRBV5-1	TRBD1	CASSSSGGNYGYTF	TGCGCCAGCAGCTCCTCAGGGGGCAACTATGGCTACACCTTC
once	TRBJ1-4	TRBV5-1	.	CASSPQVATNEKLFF	TGCGCCAGCAGCCCCCAGGTAGCAACTAATGAAAAACTGTTTTTT
.	TRBJ2-3	TRBV27	TRBD2	CASSFMGLAGDGDTQYF	TGTGCCAGCAGTTTTATGGGACTAGCGGGAGATGGGGATACGCAGTATTTT
.	TRBJ1-1	TRBV6-1	.	CASTYQGTNTEAFF	TGTGCCAGCACCTACCAGGGAACGAACACTGAAGCTTTCTTT
.	TRBJ2-1	TRBV7-2	.	CASSLEGGNEQFF	TGTGCCAGCAGCTTAGAAGGAGGGAATGAGCAGTTCTTC
.	TRBJ2-7	TRBV19	TRBD2	CASSIDSGSYEQYF	TGTGCCAGTAGTATAGATAGCGGGAGCTACGAGCAGTACTTC
.	TRBJ2-2	TRBV25-1	.	CASSERPRGRGTGELFF	TGTGCCAGCAGTGAGCGGCCCAGGGGAAGAGGCACCGGGGAGCTGTTTTTT
.	TRBJ1-5	TRBV7-9	TRBD1	CASSLGDRTQPQHF	TGTGCCAGCAGCTTAGGGGACAGGACTCAGCCCCAGCATTTT
.	TRBJ2-3	TRBV7-9	TRBD2	CASSSSGRSGTVTDTQYF	TGTGCCAGCAGCAGTAGCGGGAGGTCCGGGACGGTCACAGATACGCAGTATTTT
few	TRBJ2-5	TRBV5-1	.	CASSFGEVETQYF	TGCGCCAGCAGCTTCGGGGAGGTTGAGACCCAGTACTTC
once	TRBJ1-2	TRBV9	.	CASKQDTYGYTF	TGTGCCAGCAAACAGGACACCTATGGCTACACCTTC
.	TRBJ2-4	TRBV11-2	.	CASSLYLRAKNIQYF	TGTGCCAGCAGCTTATACTTGAGAGCCAAAAACATTCAGTACTTC
once	TRBJ2-2	TRBV6-1	TRBD1	CASSEARGHTGELFF	TGTGCCAGCAGTGAAGCGAGGGGGCACACCGGGGAGCTGTTTTTT
.	TRBJ2-2	TRBV5-4	TRBD2	CASRGLAGGRDTGELFF	TGTGCCAGCAGGGGACTAGCGGGAGGTCGTGATACCGGGGAGCTGTTTTTT
.	TRBJ2-1	TRBV7-9	.	CASSYSGNNEQFF	TGTGCCAGCAGTTATAGCGGAAACAATGAGCAGTTCTTC
.	TRBJ2-5	TRBV19	.	CASSMEGRQETQYF	TGTGCCAGTAGTATGGAGGGGCGCCAAGAGACCCAGTACTTC
few	TRBJ2-1	TRBV19	TRBD2	CASSIGSASGSRNEQFF	TGTGCCAGTAGTATAGGATCGGCTAGCGGGAGTCGGAATGAGCAGTTCTTC
.	TRBJ1-2	TRBV2	TRBD1	CASIGDRGLGYTF	TGTGCCAGCATCGGAGACAGGGGGCTTGGCTACACCTTC
.	TRBJ2-3	TRBV14	TRBD2	CASSQRTGTSVTDTQYF	TGTGCCAGCAGCCAAAGGACCGGGACTAGCGTCACAGATACGCAGTATTTT
.	TRBJ2-2	TRBV5-4	TRBD2	CASRGLGGRSNTGELFF	TGTGCCAGCAGAGGTCTTGGCGGGAGGTCGAACACCGGGGAGCTGTTTTTT
few	TRBJ1-2	TRBV6-5	TRBD1	CASSSTQGADGYTF	TGTGCCAGCAGTTCCACACAGGGGGCGGATGGCTACACCTTC
.	TRBJ1-4	TRBV9	TRBD1	CASSVGGQGNEKLFF	TGTGCCAGCAGCGTAGGGGGACAGGGGAATGAAAAACTGTTTTTT
once	TRBJ1-1	TRBV7-9	.	CASSFQGREAFF	TGTGCCAGCAGCTTTCAGGGTCGGGAAGCTTTCTTT
once	TRBJ2-1	TRBV5-4	.	CASTQGAYAGNEQFF	TGTGCCAGCACCCAAGGGGCCTACGCCGGCAATGAGCAGTTCTTC
.	TRBJ2-3	TRBV5-6	TRBD2	CASSLAVTSGTTDTQYF	TGTGCCAGCAGCTTGGCCGTGACTAGCGGGACGACAGATACGCAGTATTTT
.	TRBJ1-3	TRBV6-6	TRBD1	CASRGDRGGNTIYF	TGTGCCAGCAGGGGGGACAGGGGCGGAAACACCATATATTTT
.	TRBJ1-1	TRBV6-1	.	CASSEGRVSTEAFF	TGTGCCAGCAGTGAAGGCAGGGTAAGCACTGAAGCTTTCTTT
.	TRBJ1-4	TRBV28	.	CASSLSLGMEGEKLFF	TGTGCCAGCAGTTTATCCCTTGGAATGGAGGGTGAAAAACTGTTTTTT
.	TRBJ1-1	TRBV7-8	.	CASSPTRGSANTEAFF	TGTGCCAGCAGCCCTACCCGGGGTTCGGCGAACACTGAAGCTTTCTTT
.	TRBJ2-3	TRBV7-3	.	CASSTTDWLGTDTQYF	TGTGCCAGCAGCACGACGGACTGGTTAGGCACAGATACGCAGTATTTT
.	TRBJ2-1	TRBV6-1	.	CASSETWTFYNEQFF	TGTGCCAGCAGTGAAACCTGGACTTTCTACAATGAGCAGTTCTTC
once	TRBJ1-1	TRBV18	TRBD1	CASSPVGQGNTEAFF	TGTGCCAGCTCACCAGTGGGACAGGGCAACACTGAAGCTTTCTTT
.	TRBJ2-7	TRBV6-5	.	CASSGVSYEQYF	TGTGCCAGCAGCGGGGTCTCCTACGAGCAGTACTTC
.	TRBJ2-1	TRBV27	TRBD2	CASSLSWLAGVGEQFF	TGTGCCAGCAGTTTATCGTGGCTAGCGGGAGTCGGTGAGCAGTTCTTC
.	TRBJ1-2	TRBV4-1	.	CASSRGGTTAANYGYTF	TGCGCCAGCAGCCGGGGGGGGACAACGGCGGCTAACTATGGCTACACCTTC
.	TRBJ2-1	TRBV27	TRBD2	CASSRTSGYNEQFF	TGTGCCAGCAGTAGGACTAGCGGCTACAATGAGCAGTTCTTC
.	TRBJ2-6	TRBV12-5	.	CASAAAGANVLTF	TGTGCTAGTGCAGCAGCGGGGGCCAACGTCCTGACTTTC
.	TRBJ2-5	TRBV7-3	TRBD2	CASSLGGIETQYF	TGTGCCAGCAGCTTGGGGGGGATAGAGACCCAGTACTTC